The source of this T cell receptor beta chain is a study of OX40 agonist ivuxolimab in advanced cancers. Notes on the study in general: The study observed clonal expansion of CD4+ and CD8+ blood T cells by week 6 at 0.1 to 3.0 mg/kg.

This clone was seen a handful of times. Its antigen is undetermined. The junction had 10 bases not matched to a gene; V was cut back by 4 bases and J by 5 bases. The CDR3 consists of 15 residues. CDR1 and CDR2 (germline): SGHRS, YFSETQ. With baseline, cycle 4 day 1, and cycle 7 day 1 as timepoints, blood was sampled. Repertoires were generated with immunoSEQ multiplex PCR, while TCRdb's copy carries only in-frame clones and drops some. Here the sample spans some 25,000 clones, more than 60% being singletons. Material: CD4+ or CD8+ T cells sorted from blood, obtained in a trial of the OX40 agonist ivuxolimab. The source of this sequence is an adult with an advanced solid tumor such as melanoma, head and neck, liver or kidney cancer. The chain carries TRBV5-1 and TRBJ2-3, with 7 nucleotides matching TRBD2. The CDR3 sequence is CASSNPGGREDTQYF. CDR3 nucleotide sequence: TGCGCCAGCAGCAATCCGGGGGGTCGGGAAGATACGCAGTATTTT.